The 13 T cell receptor beta chains presented below share a single source sample, sequenced in a study of cytomegalovirus exposure and HLA in healthy donors. The study ran its PCR with 60 Vbeta and 13 Jbeta primers. The method was immunoSEQ multiplex PCR; TCRdb's version includes in-frame clones alone and lacks a portion of them. Of about 130,000 clones listed, more than 60% are singletons. The specimen sequenced was PBMCs. All receptors come from a woman in her thirties or forties in good health and CMV-seropositive.

In its sample, this clone was seen once. The chain couples TRBV6-5 to TRBJ2-7; D gene unclear. In germline, CDR1 is MNHEY, CDR2 SVGAGI. The CDR3 length is 11 residues. Trimming removed 7 bases at V and 9 bases at J, with 13 bases between. The CDR3 sequence: CASKNPLGQYF. CDR3 nucleotides: TGTGCCAGCAAAAACCCCCTCGGGCAGTACTTC.

The gene calls are TRBV15 and TRBJ1-3, with D unresolved. This CDR3 region has 15 residues. Germline V gives CDR1 LNHNV, CDR2 YYDKDF (reference sequence). Between the trimmed V and J ends, which lost 0 bases and 1 base, there was a span of 7 bases. The CDR3 protein is CATSRDRGSGNTIYF. CDR3 coding DNA: TGTGCCACCAGCAGAGATCGGGGTTCTGGAAACACCATATATTTT.

The V gene is TRBV27, the J gene TRBJ1-2; 9 bases agree with TRBD1. Germline CDR1 MNHEY, CDR2 SMNVEV (reference sequence). CDR3 length equals 18 residues. Unmatched junction bases numbered 15, after V lost 5 bases and J lost 2 bases. The CDR3 loop is CASSPYDRGTYINYGYTF. Here the CDR3 DNA reads TGTGCCAGCAGTCCCTACGACAGGGGGACCTATATCAACTATGGCTACACCTTC.

The rearrangement uses TRBV19 and TRBJ1-1, with 7 nucleotides matching TRBD1. This CDR3 spans 13 amino acids. CDR1 and CDR2 from the germline V gene are LNHDA and SQIVND (reference sequence). Trimming removed 5 bases from V and 4 bases from J; junction bases left unmatched: 4. The CDR3 DNA follows: TGTGCCAGTAGTCCGGACAGGATCACTGAAGCTTTCTTT. Its translation: CASSPDRITEAFF.

The chain is built from TRBV4-1 and TRBJ1-3, with D perhaps TRBD1 (5 bases). V gave up 0 bases and J gave up 2 bases, with 8 bases separating them. The CDR3 spans 15 residues. Germline CDR1 and CDR2: MGHRA and YSYEKL. CDR3 nucleotide sequence: TGCGCCAGCAGCCAAGATGCGGGGGCTGGAAACACCATATATTTT. Translation: CASSQDAGAGNTIYF.

The chain couples TRBV9 to TRBJ2-1, with TRBD2 matching 8 bases. The CDR3 is 14 residues long. With V trimmed by 2 bases and J by 3 bases, 1 base remained unmatched. Germline V gives CDR1 SGDLS, CDR2 YYNGEE. The CDR3 DNA sequence: TGTGCCAGCAGCGTTGGGACTAGCTACAATGAGCAGTTCTTC. Residues: CASSVGTSYNEQFF. Together with reference TRBV9 and TRBJ2-1, the CDR3 gives the full variable domain: DSGVTQTPKHLITATGQRVTLRCSPRSGDLSVYWYQQSLDQGLQFLIQYYNGEERAKGNILERFSAQQFPDLHSELNLSSLELGDSALYFCASSVGTSYNEQFFGPGTRLTVL.

This chain links TRBV6-6 with TRBJ1-2, with D maybe TRBD1 (6 bases). The CDR3 totals 14 residues. V lost 6 bases and J 4 bases, leaving 15 bases between the germline ends. Germline V CDR1 and CDR2: MNHNY, SVGAGI (reference sequence). The CDR3 region is CASSPSGVGYGYTF. CDR3 sequence (DNA): TGTGCCAGCAGCCCTTCAGGGGTAGGCTATGGCTACACCTTC.

This clone was observed a handful of times. The chain links TRBV4-1 to TRBJ2-2; 14 positions match TRBD2. Losses at the gene ends were 1 base for V and 5 bases for J; bases not matched to a gene: 3. In germline, CDR1 is MGHRA, CDR2 YSYEKL. The CDR3 length is 17 residues. CDR3 sequence: CASSQAGLAGGTGELFF. CDR3 in DNA: TGCGCCAGCAGCCAAGCTGGACTAGCGGGAGGTACCGGGGAGCTGTTTTTT.

In regard to this clone: At one of its ends the junction is not consistent with the germline gene, which may arise from a read error. At the DNA level, this CDR3 is encoded by other sequences in the same sample as well. The chain employs TRBV7-9 and TRBJ1-2; D is unresolved. From germline, CDR1 is SEHNR and CDR2 FQNEAQ (reference sequence). The CDR3 is 15 amino acids. CDR3 residues: CASSLEISANYGYTF. The CDR3 DNA reads TGCGCCAGCAGCTTAGAAATCTCGGCTAACTATGGCTACACCTTC.

This clone was detected a few times. This chain joins TRBV10-2 and TRBJ2-5, with 13 bases lining up with TRBD2. Near its end, the DNA agrees better with TRBJ2-7, so the J call may be wrong. The CDR3 has 16 amino acids. Looked up from germline, CDR1 is WSHSY and CDR2 is SAAADI. Here the CDR3 DNA reads TGCGCCAGCAGTGAGCCACTAGCGGGAGGGCGGTACGAGCAGTACTTC. Protein: CASSEPLAGGRYEQYF.

The CDR3 nucleotides read TGTGCCAGCAGTAATCGCTTAGCTAACTATGGCTACACCTTC. This codes for CASSNRLANYGYTF. This chain connects TRBV2 to TRBJ1-2; no definite D call. Germline V lookup: CDR1 SNHLY, CDR2 FYNNEI. V was pared by 5 bases and J by 0 bases, with 10 bases between. This CDR3 region has 14 residues.

The J gene is TRBJ1-4, the V gene TRBV7-2; possible D gene TRBD1, 6 bases. The CDR3 has 13 residues. The V gene's germline CDR1 is SGHTA and CDR2 FQGNSA. V lost 2 bases and J 8 bases, leaving 9 bases between the germline ends. CDR3: CASSLMRGEKLFF. DNA for the CDR3: TGTGCCAGCAGCTTAATGAGGGGGGAAAAACTGTTTTTT.

V and J are TRBV5-1 and TRBJ2-1; weak D call: TRBD1 (6 bases). CDR3 size: 16 residues. Germline V gene data show CDR1 as SGHRS and CDR2 as YFSETQ. V was cut by 6 bases and J by 10 bases, with 26 bases left in between. Here the CDR3 reads CASTITGRGVSGEQFF. The CDR3 DNA sequence: TGCGCCAGCACTATTACGGGCAGGGGTGTCTCTGGGGAGCAGTTCTTC.